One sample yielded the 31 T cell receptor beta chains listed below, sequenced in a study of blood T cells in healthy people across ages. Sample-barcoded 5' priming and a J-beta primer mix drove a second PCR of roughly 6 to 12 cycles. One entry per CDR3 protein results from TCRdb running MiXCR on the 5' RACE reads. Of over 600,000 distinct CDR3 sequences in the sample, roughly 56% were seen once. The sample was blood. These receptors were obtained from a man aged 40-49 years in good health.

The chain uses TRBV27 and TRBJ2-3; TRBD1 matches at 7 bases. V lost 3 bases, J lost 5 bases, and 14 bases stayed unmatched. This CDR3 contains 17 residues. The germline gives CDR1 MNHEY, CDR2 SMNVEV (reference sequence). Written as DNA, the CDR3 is TGTGCCAGCAGTTTTCTTGGTTCAGGGGGAAGTGGAGATACGCAGTATTTT. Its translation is CASSFLGSGGSGDTQYF.

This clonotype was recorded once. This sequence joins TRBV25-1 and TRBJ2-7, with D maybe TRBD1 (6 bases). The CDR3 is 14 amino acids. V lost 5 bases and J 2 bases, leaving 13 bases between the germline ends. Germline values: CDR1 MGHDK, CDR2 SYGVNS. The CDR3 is CASSKTGAPYEQYF. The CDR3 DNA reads TGTGCCAGCAGTAAGACAGGAGCCCCCTACGAGCAGTACTTC.

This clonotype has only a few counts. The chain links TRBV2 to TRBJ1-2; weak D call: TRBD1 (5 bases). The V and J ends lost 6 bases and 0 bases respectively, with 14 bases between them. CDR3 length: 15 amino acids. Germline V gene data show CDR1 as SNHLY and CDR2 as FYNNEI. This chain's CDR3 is CASRGNRITNYGYTF. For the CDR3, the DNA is TGTGCCAGCAGAGGTAACAGGATTACTAACTATGGCTACACCTTC.

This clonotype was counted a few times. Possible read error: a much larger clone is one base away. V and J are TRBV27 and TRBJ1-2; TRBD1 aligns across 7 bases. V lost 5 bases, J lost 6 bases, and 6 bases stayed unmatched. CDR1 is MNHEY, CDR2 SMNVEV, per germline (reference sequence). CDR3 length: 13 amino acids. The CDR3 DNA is TGTGCCAGCAGTGCCCTTACAGGGGATGGCTACACCTTC. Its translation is CASSALTGDGYTF.

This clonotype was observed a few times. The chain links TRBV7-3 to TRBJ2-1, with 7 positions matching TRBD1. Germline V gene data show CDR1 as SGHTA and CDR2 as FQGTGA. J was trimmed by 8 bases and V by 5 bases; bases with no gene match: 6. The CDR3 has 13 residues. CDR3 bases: TGTGCCAGCAGCCGACAGGGTAGCGATGAGCAGTTCTTC. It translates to CASSRQGSDEQFF.

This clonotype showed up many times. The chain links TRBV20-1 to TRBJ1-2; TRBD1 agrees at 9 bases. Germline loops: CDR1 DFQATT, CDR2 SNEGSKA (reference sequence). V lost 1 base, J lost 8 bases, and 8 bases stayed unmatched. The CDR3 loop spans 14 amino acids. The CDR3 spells CSARATGGLGGYTF. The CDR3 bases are TGCAGTGCTAGAGCCACAGGGGGCCTGGGGGGCTACACCTTC.

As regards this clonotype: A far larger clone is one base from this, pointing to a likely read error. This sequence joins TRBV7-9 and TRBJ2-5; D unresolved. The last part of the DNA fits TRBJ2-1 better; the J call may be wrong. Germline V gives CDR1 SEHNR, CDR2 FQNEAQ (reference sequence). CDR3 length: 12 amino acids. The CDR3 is CASSLDQETQFF. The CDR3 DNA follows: TGTGCCAGCAGCTTAGACCAAGAGACCCAGTTCTTC.

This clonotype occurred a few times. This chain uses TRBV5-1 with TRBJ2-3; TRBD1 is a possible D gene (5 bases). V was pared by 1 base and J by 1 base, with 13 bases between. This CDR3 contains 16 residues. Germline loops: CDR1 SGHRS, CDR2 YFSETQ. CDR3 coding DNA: TGCGCCAGCAGCTTGACGGGTTGGGGCCGCACAGATACGCAGTATTTT. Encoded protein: CASSLTGWGRTDTQYF.

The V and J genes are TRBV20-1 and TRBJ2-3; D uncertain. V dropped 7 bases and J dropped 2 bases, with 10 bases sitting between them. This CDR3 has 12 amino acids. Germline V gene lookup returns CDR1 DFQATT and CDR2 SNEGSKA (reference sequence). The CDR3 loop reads CSGPDNTDTQYF. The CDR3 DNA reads TGCAGTGGGCCAGACAACACAGATACGCAGTATTTT.

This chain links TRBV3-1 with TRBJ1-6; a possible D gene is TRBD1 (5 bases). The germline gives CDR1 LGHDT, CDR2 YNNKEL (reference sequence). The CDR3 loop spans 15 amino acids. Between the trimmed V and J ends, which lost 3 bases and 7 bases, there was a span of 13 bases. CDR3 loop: CASSHQPGRNSPLHF. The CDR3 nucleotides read TGTGCCAGCAGCCACCAACCGGGACGGAATTCACCCCTCCACTTT.

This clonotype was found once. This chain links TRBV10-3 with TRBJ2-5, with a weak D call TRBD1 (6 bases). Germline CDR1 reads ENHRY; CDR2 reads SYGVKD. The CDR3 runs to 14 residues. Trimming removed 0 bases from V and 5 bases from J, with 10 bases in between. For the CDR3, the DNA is TGTGCCATCAGTGAGTCTGTCCAGGGGGAGACCCAGTACTTC. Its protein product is CAISESVQGETQYF.

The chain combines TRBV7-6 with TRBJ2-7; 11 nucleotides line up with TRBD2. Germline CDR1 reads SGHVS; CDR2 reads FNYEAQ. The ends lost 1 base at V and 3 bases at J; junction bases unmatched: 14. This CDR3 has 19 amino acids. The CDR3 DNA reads TGTGCCAGCAGCTTAGGTGATAGCGGGAGGGGACGGGTGAGCTACGAGCAGTACTTC. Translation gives CASSLGDSGRGRVSYEQYF.

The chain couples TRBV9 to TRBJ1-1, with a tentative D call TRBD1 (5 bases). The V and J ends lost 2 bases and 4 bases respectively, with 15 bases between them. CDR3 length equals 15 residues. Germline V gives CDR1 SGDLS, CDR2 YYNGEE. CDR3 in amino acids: CASSVRGAGFTEAFF. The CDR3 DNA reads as TGTGCCAGCAGCGTCCGTGGGGCAGGGTTCACTGAAGCTTTCTTT.

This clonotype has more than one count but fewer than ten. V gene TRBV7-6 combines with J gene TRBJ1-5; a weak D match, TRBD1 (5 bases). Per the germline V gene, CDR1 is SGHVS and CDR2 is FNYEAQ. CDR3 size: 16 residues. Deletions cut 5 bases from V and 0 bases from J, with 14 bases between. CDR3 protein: CASSPWTRDSNQPQHF. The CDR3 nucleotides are TGTGCCAGCAGCCCGTGGACACGGGATAGCAATCAGCCCCAGCATTTT.

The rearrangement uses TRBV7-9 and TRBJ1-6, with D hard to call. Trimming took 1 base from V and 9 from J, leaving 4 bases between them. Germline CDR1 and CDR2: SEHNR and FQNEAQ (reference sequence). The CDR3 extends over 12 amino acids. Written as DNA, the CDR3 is TGTGCCAGCAGCTTAGGGTTTTCACCCCTCCACTTT. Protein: CASSLGFSPLHF.

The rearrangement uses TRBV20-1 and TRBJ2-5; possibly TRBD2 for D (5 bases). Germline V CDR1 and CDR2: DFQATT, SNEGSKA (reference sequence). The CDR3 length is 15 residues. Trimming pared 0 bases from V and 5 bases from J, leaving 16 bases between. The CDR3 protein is CSARDLRGGMETQYF. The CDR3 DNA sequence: TGCAGTGCTAGAGATCTGCGAGGAGGCATGGAGACCCAGTACTTC.

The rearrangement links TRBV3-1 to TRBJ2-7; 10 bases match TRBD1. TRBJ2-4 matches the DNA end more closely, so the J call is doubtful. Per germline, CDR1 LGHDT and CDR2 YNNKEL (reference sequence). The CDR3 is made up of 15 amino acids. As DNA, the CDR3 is TGTGCCAGCAGCCAAGTTGGGACAGGGGAAAACATTCAGTACTTC. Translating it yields CASSQVGTGENIQYF.

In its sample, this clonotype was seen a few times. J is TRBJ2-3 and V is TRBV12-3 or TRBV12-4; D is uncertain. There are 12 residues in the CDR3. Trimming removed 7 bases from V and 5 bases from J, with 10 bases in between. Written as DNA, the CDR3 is TGTGCCAGCACCCCGTCCGGAGATACGCAGTATTTT. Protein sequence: CASTPSGDTQYF.

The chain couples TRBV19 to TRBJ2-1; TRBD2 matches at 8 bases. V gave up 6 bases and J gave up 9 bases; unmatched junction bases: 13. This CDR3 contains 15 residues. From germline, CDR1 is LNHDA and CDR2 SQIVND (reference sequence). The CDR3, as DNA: TGTGCCAGTAGCCTCCTAGCGGGTAGTAGGGGTGAGCAGTTCTTC. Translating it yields CASSLLAGSRGEQFF.

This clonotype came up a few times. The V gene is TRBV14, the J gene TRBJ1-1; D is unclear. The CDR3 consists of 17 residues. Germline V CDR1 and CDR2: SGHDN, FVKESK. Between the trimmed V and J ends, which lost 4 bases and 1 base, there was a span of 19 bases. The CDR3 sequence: CASSRNSGIVGNTEAFF. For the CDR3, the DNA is TGTGCCAGCAGCCGCAACTCGGGCATCGTGGGGAACACTGAAGCTTTCTTT. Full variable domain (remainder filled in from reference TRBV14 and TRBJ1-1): EAGVTQFPSHSVIEKGQTVTLRCDPISGHDNLYWYRRVMGKEIKFLLHFVKESKQDESGMPNNRFLAERTGGTYSTLKVQPAELEDSGVYFCASSRNSGIVGNTEAFFGQGTRLTVV.

CDR3 loop: CAISDYRNTYEQYF. DNA for the CDR3: TGTGCCATCAGTGACTACAGGAACACCTACGAGCAGTACTTC. J is TRBJ2-7 and V is TRBV10-3; possibly TRBD1 for D (5 bases). The CDR3 loop spans 14 amino acids. V was shortened by 3 bases and J by 2 bases, with 11 bases between the two germline ends. Looked up from germline, CDR1 is ENHRY and CDR2 is SYGVKD.

The CDR3 DNA follows: TGCAGTGCTAGAGAGGCCCCAACGCAGTTCTTC. Protein: CSAREAPTQFF. The chain has TRBV20-1 and TRBJ2-1; D is undetermined. Per the germline V gene, CDR1 is DFQATT and CDR2 is SNEGSKA (reference sequence). CDR3 size: 11 residues. V shed 0 bases and J shed 12 bases, with 9 bases lying between them.

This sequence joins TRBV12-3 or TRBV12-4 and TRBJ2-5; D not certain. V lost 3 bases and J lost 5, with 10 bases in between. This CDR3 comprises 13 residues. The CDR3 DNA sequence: TGTGCCAGCAGTTTGATCATGTTGGAGACCCAGTACTTC. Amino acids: CASSLIMLETQYF.

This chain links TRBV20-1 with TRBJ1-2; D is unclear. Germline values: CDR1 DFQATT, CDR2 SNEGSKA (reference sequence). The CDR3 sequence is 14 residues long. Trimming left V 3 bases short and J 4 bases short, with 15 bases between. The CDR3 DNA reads TGCAGTGCTAGTTGGGATAGAGCTCTCTATGGCTACACCTTC. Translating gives CSASWDRALYGYTF.

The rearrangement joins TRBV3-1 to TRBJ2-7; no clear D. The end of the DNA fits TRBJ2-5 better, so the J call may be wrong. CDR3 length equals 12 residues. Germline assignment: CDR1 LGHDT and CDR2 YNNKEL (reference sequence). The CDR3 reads CASSRPSETQYF. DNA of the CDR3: TGTGCCAGCAGCCGCCCATCAGAGACCCAGTACTTC.

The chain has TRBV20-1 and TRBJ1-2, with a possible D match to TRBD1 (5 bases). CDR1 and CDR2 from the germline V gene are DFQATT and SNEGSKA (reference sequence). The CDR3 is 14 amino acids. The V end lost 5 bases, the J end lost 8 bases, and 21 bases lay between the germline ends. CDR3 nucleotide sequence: TGCAGTGCTTCGCCCGGAGGGGTGTCCATCGGCTACACCTTC. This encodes CSASPGGVSIGYTF.

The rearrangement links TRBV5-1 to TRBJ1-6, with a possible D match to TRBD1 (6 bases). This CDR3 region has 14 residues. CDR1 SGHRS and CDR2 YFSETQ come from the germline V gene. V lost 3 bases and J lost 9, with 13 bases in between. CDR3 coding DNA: TGCGCCAGCAGCTCACAGGGTTTCGCTTCACCCCTCCACTTT. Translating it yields CASSSQGFASPLHF.

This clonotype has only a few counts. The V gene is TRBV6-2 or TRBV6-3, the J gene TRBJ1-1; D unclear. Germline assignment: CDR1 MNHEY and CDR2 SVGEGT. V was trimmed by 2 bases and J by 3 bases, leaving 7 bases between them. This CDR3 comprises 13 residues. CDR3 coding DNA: TGTGCCAGCAGTTACGAGGGCTACACTGAAGCTTTCTTT. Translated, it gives CASSYEGYTEAFF.

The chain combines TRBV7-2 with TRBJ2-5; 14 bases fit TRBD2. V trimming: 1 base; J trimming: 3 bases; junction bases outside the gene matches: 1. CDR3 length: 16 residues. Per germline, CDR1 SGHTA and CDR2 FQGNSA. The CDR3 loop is CASSLETSGGEETQYF. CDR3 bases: TGTGCCAGCAGCTTAGAGACTAGCGGGGGGGAAGAGACCCAGTACTTC. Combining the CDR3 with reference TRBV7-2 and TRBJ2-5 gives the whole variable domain GAGVSQSPSNKVTEKGKDVELRCDPISGHTALYWYRQSLGQGLEFLIYFQGNSAPDKSGLPSDRFSAERTGGSVSTLTIQRTQQEDSAVYLCASSLETSGGEETQYFGPGTRLLVL.

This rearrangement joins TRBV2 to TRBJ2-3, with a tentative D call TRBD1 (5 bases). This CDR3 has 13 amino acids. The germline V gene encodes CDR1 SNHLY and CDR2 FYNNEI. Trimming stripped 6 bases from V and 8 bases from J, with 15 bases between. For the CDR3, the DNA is TGTGCCAGCAGGCGGACAAGGGATGGTACGCAGTATTTT. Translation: CASRRTRDGTQYF.

CDR3 coding DNA: TGTGCCAGCAATTTGGACAGTGTCTATGGCTACACCTTC. Translation gives CASNLDSVYGYTF. This chain connects TRBV9 to TRBJ1-2, with a weak D call TRBD1 (6 bases). CDR3 length equals 13 residues. V was pared by 6 bases and J by 4 bases, with 13 bases between. CDR1 is SGDLS, CDR2 YYNGEE, per germline.